This TCR beta chain was profiled in a study of Tregs in tolerant kidney transplant recipients. This clone has more than one count but fewer than ten. Germline V CDR1 and CDR2: SGHAT, FQNNGV. V lost 1 base and J lost 8, with 11 bases in between. The CDR3 covers 13 residues. Sequenced by immunoSEQ multiplex PCR; TCRdb stores in-frame clones only, minus some. The sample contains 60,000 to 75,000 clones, roughly 85% of which appear only once. This clonotype was obtained from a human donor who received a combined kidney and bone marrow transplant. This chain links TRBV11-2 with TRBJ1-2; D perhaps matches TRBD1 (6 bases). Sample: Tregs from blood, taken before the transplant. CDR3 residues: CASSLVGAFGYTF. CDR3 sequence (DNA): TGTGCCAGCAGCTTAGTGGGGGCGTTCGGCTACACCTTC.